The TCR beta chain described here comes from a study of CD8 T cells in Susac syndrome. The length of the CDR3 is 13 residues. Trimming at V came to 2 bases and at J to 6 bases, leaving 3 bases not matched to a gene. Germline CDR1 reads GTSNPN; CDR2 reads SVGIG (reference sequence). The RNA, about 0.45 to 1 ug, was put through reverse transcription using random hexamers. Each CDR3 protein is one row after TCRdb ran MiXCR on the immunoSEQ multiplex PCR reads. This table has 75,000 to 100,000 distinct CDR3 sequences, 85% to 95% appearing once. The J gene is TRBJ2-1, the V gene TRBV30; 8 bases fit TRBD1. This TCR was recovered from a human donor with Susac syndrome. Sequenced sample: CD8+ T cells from PBMCs. CDR3 sequence: CAWSTDRANEQFF. The DNA of the CDR3 is TGTGCCTGGAGTACGGACAGGGCCAATGAGCAGTTCTTC. The variable domain in full, with the rest retrieved from reference TRBV30 and TRBJ2-1, is SQTIHQWPATLVQPVGSPLSLECTVEGTSNPNLYWYRQAAGRGLQLLFYSVGIGQISSEVPQNLSASRPQDRQFILSSKKLLLSDSGFYLCAWSTDRANEQFFGPGTRLTVL.